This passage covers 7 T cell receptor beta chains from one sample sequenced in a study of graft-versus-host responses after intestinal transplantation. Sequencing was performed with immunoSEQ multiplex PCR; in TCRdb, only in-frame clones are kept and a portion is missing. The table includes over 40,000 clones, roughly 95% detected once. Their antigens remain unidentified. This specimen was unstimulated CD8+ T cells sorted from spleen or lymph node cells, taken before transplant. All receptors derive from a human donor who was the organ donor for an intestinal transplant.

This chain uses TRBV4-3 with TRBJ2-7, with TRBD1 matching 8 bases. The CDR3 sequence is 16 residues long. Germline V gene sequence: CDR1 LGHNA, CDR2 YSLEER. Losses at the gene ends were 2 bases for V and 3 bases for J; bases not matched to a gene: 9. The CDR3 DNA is TGCGCCAGCAGCCAAACGGTCGGACAGGGTTTCTACGAGCAGTACTTC. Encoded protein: CASSQTVGQGFYEQYF.

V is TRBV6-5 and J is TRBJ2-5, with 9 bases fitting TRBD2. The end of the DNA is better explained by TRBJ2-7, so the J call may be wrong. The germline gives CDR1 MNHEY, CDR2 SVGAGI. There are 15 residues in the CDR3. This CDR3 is CASRLAGGFTYEQYF. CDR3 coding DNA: TGTGCCAGCAGGTTGGCGGGGGGGTTCACCTACGAGCAGTACTTC.

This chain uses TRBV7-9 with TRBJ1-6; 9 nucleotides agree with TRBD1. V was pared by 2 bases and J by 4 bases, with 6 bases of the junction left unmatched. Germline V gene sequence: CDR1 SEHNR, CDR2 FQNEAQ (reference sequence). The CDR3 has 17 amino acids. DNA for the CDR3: TGTGCCAGCAGCTTACAAGGGACAGGGCTTTATAATTCACCCCTCCACTTT. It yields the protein CASSLQGTGLYNSPLHF.

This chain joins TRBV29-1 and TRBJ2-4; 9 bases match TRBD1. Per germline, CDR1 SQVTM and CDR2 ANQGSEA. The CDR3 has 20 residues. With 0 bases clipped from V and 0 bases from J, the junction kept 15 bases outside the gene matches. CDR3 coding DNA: TGCAGCGTTGAAGATCATGGTACCGGACAGGGGTGGGGAGCCAAAAACATTCAGTACTTC. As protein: CSVEDHGTGQGWGAKNIQYF.

The CDR3 protein is CASSDIVDRETQYF. Written as DNA, the CDR3 is TGCGCCAGCAGTGATATAGTGGACCGGGAGACCCAGTACTTC. The chain couples TRBV10-1 to TRBJ2-5; no reliable D call. Per germline, CDR1 WNHNN and CDR2 SYGVQD (reference sequence). The CDR3 length is 14 residues. Trimming cost V 3 bases and J 5 bases, with 13 bases left between them.

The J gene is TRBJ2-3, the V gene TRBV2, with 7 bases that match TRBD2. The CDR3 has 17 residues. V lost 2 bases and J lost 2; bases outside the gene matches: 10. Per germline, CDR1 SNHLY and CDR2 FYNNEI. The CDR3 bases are TGTGCCAGCAGTGAACCTGAAGCGGGAACGTCCACAGATACGCAGTATTTT. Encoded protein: CASSEPEAGTSTDTQYF.

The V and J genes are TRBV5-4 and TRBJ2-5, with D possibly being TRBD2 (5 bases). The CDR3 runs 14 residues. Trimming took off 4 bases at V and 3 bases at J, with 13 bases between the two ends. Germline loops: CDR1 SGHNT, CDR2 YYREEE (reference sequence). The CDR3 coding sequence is TGTGCCAGCAGCCAGACTACGTCCGAAGAGACCCAGTACTTC. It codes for CASSQTTSEETQYF.